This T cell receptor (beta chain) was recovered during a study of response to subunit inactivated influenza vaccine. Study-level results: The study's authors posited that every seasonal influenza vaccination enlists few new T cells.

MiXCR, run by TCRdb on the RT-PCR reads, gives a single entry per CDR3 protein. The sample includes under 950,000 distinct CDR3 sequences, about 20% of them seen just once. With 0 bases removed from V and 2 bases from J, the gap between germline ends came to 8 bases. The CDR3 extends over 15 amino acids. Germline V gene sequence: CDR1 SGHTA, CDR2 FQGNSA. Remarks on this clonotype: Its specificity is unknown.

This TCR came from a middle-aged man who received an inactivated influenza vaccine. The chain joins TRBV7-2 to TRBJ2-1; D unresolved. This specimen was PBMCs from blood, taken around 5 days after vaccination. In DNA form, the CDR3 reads TGTGCCAGCAGCTTAGCCTCGAATACCTACAATGAGCAGTTCTTC. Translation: CASSLASNTYNEQFF. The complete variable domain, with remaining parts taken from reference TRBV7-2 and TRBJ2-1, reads GAGVSQSPSNKVTEKGKDVELRCDPISGHTALYWYRQSLGQGLEFLIYFQGNSAPDKSGLPSDRFSAERTGGSVSTLTIQRTQQEDSAVYLCASSLASNTYNEQFFGPGTRLTVL.